These 5 T cell receptor beta chains were all obtained from the same sample, sequenced in a study of cytomegalovirus exposure and HLA in healthy donors. It was with 60 Vbeta and 13 Jbeta primers that the PCR ran. Libraries were prepared by immunoSEQ multiplex PCR; TCRdb keeps only in-frame clonotypes and omits some of them. Found here are around 130,000 clones, around 80% of them singletons; the top ten hold around 2%. What was sequenced was PBMCs. These receptors all stem from a woman in her 50s in good health and CMV-seronegative.

This chain connects TRBV7-9 to TRBJ2-1, with 12 nucleotides matching TRBD2. Germline V gene sequence: CDR1 SEHNR, CDR2 FQNEAQ (reference sequence). Trimming took 4 bases from V and 6 from J; bases not matched to a gene: 10. CDR3 length equals 17 residues. The CDR3 bases are TGTGCCAGCAGCTCGCGAACTACTAGCGGGAGGTTCAATGAGCAGTTCTTC. Protein sequence: CASSSRTTSGRFNEQFF.

This clone was counted only a few times. The rearrangement links TRBV6-1 to TRBJ2-6; unclear D gene. The V gene lost 6 bases and the J gene lost 0 bases, with 9 bases spanning the gap. Germline values: CDR1 MNHNS, CDR2 SASEGT. The CDR3 length is 15 residues. CDR3 in amino acids: CASSYRTSGANVLTF. The DNA of the CDR3 is TGTGCCAGCAGCTATCGAACCTCTGGGGCCAACGTCCTGACTTTC.

This chain links TRBV5-6 with TRBJ2-1; TRBD2 matches at 11 bases. Trimming took 2 bases from V and 6 from J; bases not matched to a gene: 4. Looked up from germline, CDR1 is SGHDT and CDR2 is YYEEEE. This CDR3 spans 15 amino acids. The CDR3 DNA reads as TGTGCCAGCAGCTTAACTAGCGGGAGTTTCAATGAGCAGTTCTTC. Translated: CASSLTSGSFNEQFF.

CDR3: CASTVSGSATDTQYF. For the CDR3, the DNA is TGTGCCAGTACTGTAAGCGGGAGCGCCACAGATACGCAGTATTTT. J is TRBJ2-3 and V is TRBV19, with 8 bases aligning to TRBD2. The CDR3 covers 15 residues. The ends lost 7 bases at V and 2 bases at J; junction bases unmatched: 8. CDR1 LNHDA and CDR2 SQIVND come from the germline V gene (reference sequence).

V usage is TRBV11-3 and J usage is TRBJ2-1; tentative D call: TRBD1 (5 bases). Germline V gene data show CDR1 as SGHNT and CDR2 as YENEEA. The CDR3 totals 15 residues. V dropped 3 bases and J dropped 3 bases, with 12 bases sitting between them. The chain's CDR3 is CASSFRGTGYNEQFF. CDR3 DNA: TGTGCCAGCAGCTTTAGAGGCACAGGCTACAATGAGCAGTTCTTC.